Sequencing of this TCR beta chain was carried out in a study of low-dose radiotherapy and immunotherapy resistance in tumors. For the study at large: Members of Cohort 1 were treated with 0.5 Gy per fraction every 2 weeks. The prescribed total PTV dose was 6.5 Gy. Intravenously given cyclophosphamide 200 mg/m2 followed a two-week schedule that placed each dose one day before radiation and immunotherapy.

Time point given: after trial treatment. Documented treatment: LDRT plus nivolumab, ipilimumab, low-dose cyclophosphamide and aspirin (RACIN trial). Germline assignment: CDR1 SGHRS and CDR2 YFSETQ. The length of the CDR3 is 14 residues. Unmatched junction bases numbered 5, after V lost 4 bases and J lost 4 bases. First-strand cDNA relied on TRAV- and TRBV-specific primers spanning alpha and beta chains. With a V-primer adapter and a constant-region primer, TCRs were amplified for around 21 PCR cycles. Each CDR3 protein is one row after TCRdb ran MiXCR on the reads. The sample consists of about 58,000 distinct CDR3 sequences, less than 30% of them appearing once. Many counts were recorded for this clonotype.

This clonotype was obtained from a male donor with prostate cancer. V usage is TRBV5-1 and J usage is TRBJ1-1; 9 bases map to TRBD1. This sample comprised PBMCs, obtained after low-dose radiotherapy plus immunotherapy. The chain's CDR3 is CASSPDRGVTEAFF. As DNA, the CDR3 is TGCGCCAGCAGCCCGGACAGGGGAGTCACTGAAGCTTTCTTT.